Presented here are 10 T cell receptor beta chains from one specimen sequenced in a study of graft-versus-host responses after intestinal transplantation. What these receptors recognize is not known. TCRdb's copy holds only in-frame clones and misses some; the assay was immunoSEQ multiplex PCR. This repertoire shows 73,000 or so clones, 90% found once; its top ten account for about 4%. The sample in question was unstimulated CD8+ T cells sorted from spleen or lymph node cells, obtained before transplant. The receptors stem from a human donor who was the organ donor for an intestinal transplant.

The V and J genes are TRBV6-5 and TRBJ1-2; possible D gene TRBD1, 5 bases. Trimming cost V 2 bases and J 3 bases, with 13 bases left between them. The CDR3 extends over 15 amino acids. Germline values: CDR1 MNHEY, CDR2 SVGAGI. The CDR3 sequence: CASSYVDQGDYGYTF. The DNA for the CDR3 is TGTGCCAGCAGTTACGTCGATCAGGGTGACTATGGCTACACCTTC.

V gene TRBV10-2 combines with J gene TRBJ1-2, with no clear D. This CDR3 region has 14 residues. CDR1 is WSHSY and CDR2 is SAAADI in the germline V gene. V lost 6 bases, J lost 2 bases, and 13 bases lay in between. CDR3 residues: CASSALPSNYGYTF. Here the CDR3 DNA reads TGCGCCAGCAGCGCGCTCCCATCCAACTATGGCTACACCTTC.

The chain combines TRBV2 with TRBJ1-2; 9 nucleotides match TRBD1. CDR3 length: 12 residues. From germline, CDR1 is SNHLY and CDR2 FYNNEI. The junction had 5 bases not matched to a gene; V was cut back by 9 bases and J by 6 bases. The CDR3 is CARGQGIHGYTF. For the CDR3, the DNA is TGTGCCAGAGGACAGGGGATTCATGGCTACACCTTC.

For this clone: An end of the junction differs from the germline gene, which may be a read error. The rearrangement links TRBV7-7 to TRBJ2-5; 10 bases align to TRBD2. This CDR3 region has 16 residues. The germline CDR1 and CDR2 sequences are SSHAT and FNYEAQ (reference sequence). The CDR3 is CASSLVPSGGQETQYF. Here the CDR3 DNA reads TGTGCTAGCAGCTTAGTCCCTAGCGGGGGACAAGAGACCCAGTACTTC.

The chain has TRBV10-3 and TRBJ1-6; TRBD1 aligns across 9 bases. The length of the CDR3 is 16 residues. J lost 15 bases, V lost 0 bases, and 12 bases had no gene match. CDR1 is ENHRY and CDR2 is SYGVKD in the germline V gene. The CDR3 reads CAISESLPGTGSLLHF. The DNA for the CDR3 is TGTGCCATCAGTGAGTCGCTTCCTGGGACAGGGTCCCTCCTCCACTTT.

The CDR3: CSVDSGDTNYGYTF. The CDR3 nucleotides read TGCAGCGTTGATTCAGGGGACACTAACTATGGCTACACCTTC. The V call is TRBV29-1, the J call TRBJ1-2; maybe TRBD1 (6 bases). Germline V gene data show CDR1 as SQVTM and CDR2 as ANQGSEA. Between the trimmed V and J ends, which lost 3 bases and 0 bases, there was a span of 11 bases. The CDR3 runs 14 residues.

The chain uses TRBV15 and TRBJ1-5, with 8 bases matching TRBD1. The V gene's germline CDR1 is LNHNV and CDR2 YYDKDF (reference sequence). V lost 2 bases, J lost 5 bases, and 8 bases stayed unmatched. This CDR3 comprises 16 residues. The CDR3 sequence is CATSRPTDRGHQPQHF. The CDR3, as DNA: TGTGCCACCAGCAGACCCACTGACAGGGGTCATCAGCCCCAGCATTTT.

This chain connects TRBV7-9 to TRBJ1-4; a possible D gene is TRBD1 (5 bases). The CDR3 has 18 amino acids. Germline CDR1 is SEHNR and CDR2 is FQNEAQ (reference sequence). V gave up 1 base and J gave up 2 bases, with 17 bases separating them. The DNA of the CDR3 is TGTGCCAGCAGCTTAGGACTGGGGGGTGGATCCACTAATGAAAAACTGTTTTTT. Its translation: CASSLGLGGGSTNEKLFF. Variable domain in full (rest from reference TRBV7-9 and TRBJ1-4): DTGVSQNPRHKITKRGQNVTFRCDPISEHNRLYWYRQTLGQGPEFLTYFQNEAQLEKSRLLSDRFSAERPKGSFSTLEIQRTEQGDSAMYLCASSLGLGGGSTNEKLFFGSGTQLSVL.

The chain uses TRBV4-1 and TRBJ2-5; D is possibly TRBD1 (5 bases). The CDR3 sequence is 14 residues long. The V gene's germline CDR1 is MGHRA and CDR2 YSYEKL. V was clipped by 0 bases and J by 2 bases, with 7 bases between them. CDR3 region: CASSQDSGQETQYF. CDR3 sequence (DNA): TGCGCCAGCAGCCAAGATTCAGGGCAAGAGACCCAGTACTTC.

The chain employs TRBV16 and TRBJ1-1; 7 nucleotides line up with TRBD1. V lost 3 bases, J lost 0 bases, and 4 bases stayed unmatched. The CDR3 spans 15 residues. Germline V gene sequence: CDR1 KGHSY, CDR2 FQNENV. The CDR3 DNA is TGTGCCAGCAGCCACCAGGACAGGTTGAACACTGAAGCTTTCTTT. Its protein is CASSHQDRLNTEAFF.